Following are 23 T cell receptor beta chains from one sample sequenced in a study of regulatory T cells in long-lasting Graves disease. CDR3 regions were amplified by Arm-PCR using iRepertoire HTBI primers to build TCR beta libraries. Each CDR3 protein is one row after TCRdb ran MiXCR on the multiplex PCR reads. The sample lists 650,000 to 850,000 distinct CDR3 sequences, 25% to 30% occurring once. Time point described: persistent/refractory GD, antithyroid drugs over 5 years with positive TRAb. Generation of the TCR library employed RNA extracted from PBMCs. The sample consisted of peripheral blood mononuclear cells (PBMCs), taken when the disease was refractory, from a patient treated with antithyroid drugs. The receptors were gathered from a female donor with Graves disease.

The V gene is TRBV28, the J gene TRBJ1-3; a possible D gene is TRBD1 (6 bases). The CDR3 has 14 amino acids. Trimming shortened V by 6 bases and J by 0 bases, and 9 bases separated the two germline ends. Per the germline V gene, CDR1 is MDHEN and CDR2 is SYDVKM. Here the CDR3 DNA reads TGTGCCAGCAGGGAAGGGGGCTCTGGAAACACCATATATTTT. Its protein is CASREGGSGNTIYF. Full variable domain (remainder filled in from reference TRBV28 and TRBJ1-3): DVKVTQSSRYLVKRTGEKVFLECVQDMDHENMFWYRQDPGLGLRLIYFSYDVKMKEKGDIPEGYSVSREKKERFSLILESASTNQTSMYLCASREGGSGNTIYFGEGSWLTVV.

There are a few counts of this clonotype. This chain connects TRBV6-1 to TRBJ1-5; tentative D call: TRBD1 (6 bases). Between the trimmed V and J ends, which lost 5 bases and 5 bases, there was a span of 25 bases. Germline-derived CDR1 and CDR2 are MNHNS and SASEGT. CDR3 length equals 18 residues. CDR3: CASSPGSMGAPLDQPQHF. In DNA form, the CDR3 reads TGTGCCAGCAGTCCCGGCTCCATGGGGGCTCCCTTGGATCAGCCCCAGCATTTT.

This clonotype has a handful of counts. V is TRBV3-1 and J is TRBJ1-1, with TRBD1 identical over 7 bases. Germline V lookup: CDR1 LGHDT, CDR2 YNNKEL (reference sequence). Trimming cost V 4 bases and J 6 bases; bases outside gene matches: 5. This CDR3 has 13 amino acids. The chain's CDR3 is CASSRDRAPEAFF. CDR3 nucleotide sequence: TGTGCCAGCAGCCGCGACAGGGCCCCTGAAGCTTTCTTT. The entire variable domain, with the rest obtained from reference TRBV3-1 and TRBJ1-1, is as follows: DTAVSQTPKYLVTQMGNDKSIKCEQNLGHDTMYWYKQDSKKFLKIMFSYNNKELIINETVPNRFSPKSPDKAHLNLHINSLELGDSAVYFCASSRDRAPEAFFGQGTRLTVV.

Ten or more counts support this clonotype. V and J are TRBV12-3 or TRBV12-4 and TRBJ2-7; TRBD2 agrees at 8 bases. The CDR3 runs 14 residues. Trimming cost V 8 bases and J 3 bases; bases outside gene matches: 9. CDR3 bases: TGTGCCAGCGCCCCGGGGGGGCCAGGCTACGAGCAGTACTTC. Translation gives CASAPGGPGYEQYF.

This clonotype was counted only a few times. This rearrangement joins TRBV20-1 to TRBJ1-5, with a possible D match to TRBD1 (6 bases). V gave up 5 bases and J gave up 0 bases, with 14 bases separating them. The CDR3 runs to 15 residues. CDR1 is DFQATT, CDR2 SNEGSKA, per germline (reference sequence). The CDR3 protein is CSAPSRTVSNQPQHF. Written as DNA, the CDR3 is TGCAGTGCTCCCTCGCGGACAGTTAGCAATCAGCCCCAGCATTTT.

V usage is TRBV3-1 and J usage is TRBJ2-5, with 8 positions matching TRBD1. V dropped 4 bases and J dropped 2; count of bases not matched to a gene: 6. CDR1 LGHDT and CDR2 YNNKEL come from the germline V gene (reference sequence). The CDR3 runs 15 residues. The CDR3 DNA reads as TGTGCCAGCAGCCTTCCCGGGACAGGACAAGAGACCCAGTACTTC. Translated, it gives CASSLPGTGQETQYF.

The chain is built from TRBV27 and TRBJ2-7, with 12 positions matching TRBD2. CDR3 length: 15 residues. The V gene's germline CDR1 is MNHEY and CDR2 SMNVEV (reference sequence). Trimming cost V 4 bases and J 5 bases; bases outside gene matches: 6. This CDR3 reads CASSSSSGRADEQYF. The CDR3 nucleotides are TGTGCCAGCAGTTCCTCTAGCGGGAGGGCCGACGAGCAGTACTTC.

The chain has TRBV10-3 and TRBJ2-5; no clear D. Germline V CDR1 and CDR2: ENHRY, SYGVKD. CDR3 length: 15 amino acids. Trimming pared 4 bases from V and 4 bases from J, leaving 16 bases between. The CDR3 reads CAISVGVVGGETQYF. The CDR3 coding sequence is TGTGCCATCAGTGTTGGGGTCGTTGGCGGAGAGACCCAGTACTTC.

Concerning this clonotype itself: One end of the junction fails to match germline, which may point to a read error. The chain uses TRBV13 and TRBJ2-2; D is perhaps TRBD2 (7 bases). The CDR3 is 15 amino acids. CDR1 and CDR2 from the germline V gene are PRHDT and FYEKMQ (reference sequence). The CDR3: CASSLGGVDTGELFF. CDR3 coding DNA: TGTGCCAGCAGCCTAGGGGGGGTCGACACCGGGGAGCTGTTTTTT. The full variable domain, in which reference TRBV13 and TRBJ2-2 provide the parts outside the CDR3, is AAGVIQSPRHLIKEKRETATLKCYPIPRHDTVYWYQQGPGQDPQFLISFYEKMQSDKGSIPDRFSAQQFSDYHSELNMSSLELGDSALYFCASSLGGVDTGELFFGEGSRLTVL.

The rearrangement joins TRBV7-9 to TRBJ2-5, with 8 bases identical to TRBD1. Germline V CDR1 and CDR2: SEHNR, FQNEAQ (reference sequence). After removal of 5 bases from V and 3 bases from J, the junction contained 8 bases not matched to a gene. CDR3 length: 15 amino acids. CDR3 protein: CASSPGGKGEETQYF. The DNA for the CDR3 is TGTGCCAGCAGCCCAGGGGGCAAAGGTGAAGAGACCCAGTACTTC.

V is TRBV7-2 and J is TRBJ2-5; 12 positions match TRBD2. Germline V gene sequence: CDR1 SGHTA, CDR2 FQGNSA. With V trimmed by 5 bases and J by 5 bases, 15 bases remained unmatched. The CDR3 sequence is 18 residues long. The CDR3: CASSPLPVTSGRWETQYF. In DNA form, the CDR3 reads TGTGCCAGCAGCCCCCTCCCCGTTACTAGCGGGAGGTGGGAGACCCAGTACTTC.

This clonotype was seen ten or more times. The CDR3: CASSFSGAKNIQYF. DNA of the CDR3: TGTGCCAGCAGCTTCAGTGGAGCCAAAAACATTCAGTACTTC. The chain carries TRBV12-3 or TRBV12-4 and TRBJ2-4; no reliable D call. The length of the CDR3 is 14 residues. Deletions cut 6 bases from V and 0 bases from J, with 9 bases between.

The chain links TRBV28 to TRBJ1-2; D is unresolved. Germline CDR1 MDHEN, CDR2 SYDVKM. The CDR3 is 10 amino acids. V was pared by 10 bases and J by 6 bases, with 9 bases between. DNA for the CDR3: TGTGCCACCGCCCTCCATGGCTACACCTTC. This encodes CATALHGYTF.

This clonotype was seen more than once but under ten times. The V and J genes are TRBV19 and TRBJ1-1; no clear D gene. V was trimmed by 3 bases and J by 11 bases, leaving 10 bases between them. Germline-derived CDR1 and CDR2 are LNHDA and SQIVND (reference sequence). The CDR3 is 11 amino acids. The CDR3 DNA sequence: TGTGCCAGTAGTATGACTGGGGTCGCTTTCTTT. This encodes CASSMTGVAFF.

The genes are TRBV10-3 and TRBJ1-6, with 9 bases aligning to TRBD1. V gave up 6 bases and J gave up 7 bases; unmatched junction bases: 7. This CDR3 comprises 15 residues. CDR1 and CDR2 from the germline V gene are ENHRY and SYGVKD. CDR3 nucleotide sequence: TGTGCCATCAGGGAAACAGGGGGCTTAAATTCACCCCTCCACTTT. It codes for CAIRETGGLNSPLHF.

This clonotype was observed many times. The DNA of the CDR3 is TGTGCCAGCAGCCAAGATGTGCGGGAAACCTTGAACACTGAAGCTTTCTTT. The encoded protein is CASSQDVRETLNTEAFF. The chain links TRBV3-1 to TRBJ1-1; no clear D. The V gene lost 0 bases and the J gene lost 0 bases, with 14 bases spanning the gap. CDR3 size: 17 residues. CDR1 is LGHDT and CDR2 is YNNKEL in the germline V gene (reference sequence).

This sequence joins TRBV7-2 and TRBJ2-3, with 9 bases matching TRBD1. The CDR3 extends over 18 amino acids. The germline V gene has CDR1 SGHTA and CDR2 FQGNSA. V was clipped by 4 bases and J by 3 bases; unmatched bases: 14. The CDR3 DNA reads as TGTGCCAGCAGCTCCTCGACGGGGGACAGGGAGAGGACAGATACGCAGTATTTT. As protein: CASSSSTGDRERTDTQYF. The variable domain in full, completed from reference TRBV7-2 and TRBJ2-3, reads GAGVSQSPSNKVTEKGKDVELRCDPISGHTALYWYRQSLGQGLEFLIYFQGNSAPDKSGLPSDRFSAERTGGSVSTLTIQRTQQEDSAVYLCASSSSTGDRERTDTQYFGPGTRLTVL.

In this sample, this clonotype turned up a few times. The V and J genes are TRBV5-1 and TRBJ2-7; D unclear. CDR1 and CDR2 from the germline V gene are SGHRS and YFSETQ. This CDR3 has 13 residues. V lost 4 bases and J lost 3, with 11 bases in between. For the CDR3, the DNA is TGCGCCAGCAGCCAAGGCCTTTTCTACGAGCAGTACTTC. The encoded protein is CASSQGLFYEQYF.

The chain links TRBV6-1 to TRBJ1-5; D is perhaps TRBD1 (6 bases). Trimming removed 6 bases at V and 2 bases at J, with 20 bases between. Germline V gives CDR1 MNHNS, CDR2 SASEGT. The CDR3 is 17 residues long. Written as DNA, the CDR3 is TGTGCCAGCAGCCCTACCGGGGCGGGGGGCGGCAATCAGCCCCAGCATTTT. Translated, it gives CASSPTGAGGGNQPQHF.

The chain uses TRBV6-1 and TRBJ1-1; TRBD1 might be the D (5 bases). The CDR3 is 16 residues long. V lost 6 bases and J 1 base, leaving 18 bases between the germline ends. Germline CDR1 is MNHNS and CDR2 is SASEGT. The CDR3 DNA reads as TGTGCCAGCAGCAAGTATGCGGGGGGAAGGAACACTGAAGCTTTCTTT. As protein: CASSKYAGGRNTEAFF.

This rearrangement joins TRBV20-1 to TRBJ1-6, with D possibly being TRBD1 (5 bases). The germline CDR1 and CDR2 sequences are DFQATT and SNEGSKA (reference sequence). Between the trimmed V and J ends, which lost 1 base and 10 bases, there was a span of 11 bases. This CDR3 comprises 13 residues. The CDR3 loop is CSARGGVSSPLHF. In nucleotides, the CDR3 is TGCAGTGCTAGAGGGGGGGTAAGCTCACCCCTCCACTTT.

The chain has TRBV28 and TRBJ1-5; D uncertain. The CDR3 consists of 14 residues. In germline, CDR1 is MDHEN, CDR2 SYDVKM. The germline V and J ends were trimmed by 3 bases and 10 bases, with 16 bases remaining between them. CDR3 DNA: TGTGCCAGCAGTTTTCCCGCGACCCCTTTACCCCAGCATTTT. Residues: CASSFPATPLPQHF.

The V call is TRBV29-1, the J call TRBJ1-2; the D gene is possibly TRBD1 (6 bases). The CDR3 is 15 amino acids. Germline lookup yields CDR1 SQVTM and CDR2 ANQGSEA. V lost 3 bases to trimming and J lost 6 bases, with 20 bases between them. CDR3 region: CSVEEHPGDLDGYTF. The CDR3 coding sequence is TGCAGCGTTGAGGAACATCCAGGGGATCTAGATGGCTACACCTTC.